The clone carrying this T cell receptor (beta chain) was counted a single time. Per the authors' pipeline: Reference gene primer amplification in the assay estimated nucleated cell counts. The assay was immunoSEQ multiplex PCR, and TCRdb's table has in-frame clones only and misses some. Clonal size and the V and J genes are those of that table, whereas D and trimming came from the DNA. The table has 200,000 to 250,000 clones, approximately 91% seen once. The V and J ends lost 4 bases and 10 bases, in that order; junction bases with no gene match: 15. The germline V gene has CDR1 GTSNPN and CDR2 SVGIG (reference sequence). The CDR3 has 15 residues. This sample stems from a study of blood T cell repertoires in COVID-19. As for the study in general: COVID-19 samples, acute and convalescent, were from the United States, Italy and Spain. PBMCs, B-cell-depleted T cells, or T cells provided the cDNA or gDNA that made up the material.

The J gene is TRBJ1-1, the V gene TRBV30; 10 bases align to TRBD1. The TCR originated in a woman aged 55 to 70 with acute or convalescent COVID-19. Sample: peripheral blood. CDR3 loop: CAWNRQGAGSEVAFF. The CDR3 DNA is TGTGCCTGGAACAGACAGGGGGCAGGGTCGGAAGTAGCTTTCTTT.